This entry lists 16 T cell receptor beta chains sequenced from one sample in a study of circulating and synovial CD4+ cells in juvenile arthritis. TCRdb's table, derived via immunoSEQ multiplex PCR, lists solely in-frame clones and lacks some. The repertoire holds just over 35,000 clones, roughly 94% seen once, with less than 0.8% in the top ten. The material sequenced was CD4+ T cells from blood. The source of these receptors is a human donor with juvenile idiopathic arthritis.

J is TRBJ1-5 and V is TRBV6-1; maybe TRBD1 (5 bases). Trimming took off 1 base at V and 6 bases at J, with 13 bases between the two ends. CDR3 length: 15 amino acids. From germline, CDR1 is MNHNS and CDR2 SASEGT. This CDR3 reads CASSEVLTGAQPQHF. DNA of the CDR3: TGTGCCAGCAGTGAAGTACTAACAGGTGCTCAGCCCCAGCATTTT.

As concerns this clone: The junction does not match germline at one end; this may be a read error. The V and J genes are TRBV7-6 and TRBJ1-6, with D maybe TRBD1 (5 bases). The germline gives CDR1 SGHVS, CDR2 FNYEAQ. This CDR3 spans 17 amino acids. CDR3 residues: CASSLEVEGASDSPLPF. CDR3 sequence (DNA): TGTGCCAGCAGCTTAGAGGTGGAAGGGGCATCGGATTCACCCCTCCCCTTT.

J is TRBJ1-2 and V is TRBV5-4; D uncertain. CDR1 SGHNT and CDR2 YYREEE come from the germline V gene (reference sequence). The V gene lost 0 bases and the J gene lost 8 bases, with 14 bases spanning the gap. The CDR3 has 14 amino acids. CDR3 sequence: CASSLAGGTGGYTF. CDR3 DNA: TGTGCCAGCAGCTTGGCTGGAGGCACGGGGGGCTACACCTTC.

J is TRBJ1-5 and V is TRBV19; TRBD1 might be the D (6 bases). The germline V and J ends were trimmed by 10 bases and 2 bases, with 15 bases remaining between them. CDR3 length equals 14 residues. Germline CDR1 LNHDA, CDR2 SQIVND (reference sequence). CDR3 sequence (DNA): TGTGCCACCACGCCGGGACAAGGCAATCAGCCCCAGCATTTT. It translates to CATTPGQGNQPQHF.

The DNA of the CDR3 is TGTGCCAGCAGTGAGAGAGACAGCCTTAACTATGGCTACACCTTC. Protein: CASSERDSLNYGYTF. V and J are TRBV6-1 and TRBJ1-2; weak D call: TRBD1 (5 bases). V was clipped by 3 bases and J by 1 base, with 12 bases between them. This CDR3 contains 15 residues. Germline V CDR1 and CDR2: MNHNS, SASEGT.

The chain has TRBV21-1 and TRBJ1-5; the D call of TRBD1 is as the table states it, not checked on the DNA. TRBV21-1 is termed a pseudogene. This CDR3 is 15 amino acids long. The CDR3 reads CASSKEAGRGQPQHF. The CDR3 DNA reads as TGTGCCAGCAGCAAAGAGGCAGGGCGCGGTCAGCCCCAGCATTTT.

This clone was counted once. Mismatch with germline at one junction end may stem from a read error. The CDR3 spells CASSWRGNTEAFF. Here the CDR3 DNA reads TGTGCTAGCAGTTGGAGGGGGAACACTGAAGCTTTCTTT. This rearrangement joins TRBV4-2 to TRBJ1-1; a possible D gene is TRBD1 (5 bases). This CDR3 has 13 amino acids. CDR1 is LGHNA, CDR2 YNFKEQ, per germline.

The rearrangement joins TRBV10-3 to TRBJ2-7, with 13 bases aligning to TRBD2. Germline CDR1 is ENHRY and CDR2 is SYGVKD. This CDR3 spans 15 amino acids. The ends lost 4 bases at V and 5 bases at J; junction bases unmatched: 5. In DNA form, the CDR3 reads TGTGCCATCAGTGCGACTAGCGGGGGGACCCACGAGCAGTACTTC. Translation gives CAISATSGGTHEQYF.

V is TRBV5-1 and J is TRBJ2-7; D is possibly TRBD1 (6 bases). This CDR3 comprises 14 residues. V was pared by 0 bases and J by 4 bases, with 11 bases between. CDR1 and CDR2 (germline): SGHRS, YFSETQ. The CDR3 nucleotides read TGCGCCAGCAGCTTGGAAGGACAGCCATACGAGCAGTACTTC. Encoded protein: CASSLEGQPYEQYF.

A single count supports this clone. The chain couples TRBV2 to TRBJ1-2, with 7 positions matching TRBD1. CDR1 is SNHLY and CDR2 is FYNNEI in the germline V gene. CDR3 length: 14 amino acids. The V gene end was trimmed by 3 bases and the J gene end by 5 bases; junction bases not matched to a gene: 6. DNA of the CDR3: TGTGCCAGCAGTGAGTCGGGACAGTTTTATGGCTACACCTTC. Amino acids: CASSESGQFYGYTF.

The V gene is TRBV6-6, the J gene TRBJ2-7; TRBD1 aligns across 8 bases. This CDR3 is 13 amino acids long. V lost 10 bases, J lost 4 bases, and 9 bases stayed unmatched. Germline loops: CDR1 MNHNY, CDR2 SVGAGI (reference sequence). Here the CDR3 DNA reads TGTGCCACCTCTCAGGACAGGGCGTACGAGCAGTACTTC. Translated: CATSQDRAYEQYF.

This sequence joins TRBV5-1 and TRBJ1-3; the D is unclear. This CDR3 comprises 16 residues. V lost 0 bases and J 0 bases, leaving 10 bases between the germline ends. The V gene's germline CDR1 is SGHRS and CDR2 YFSETQ. CDR3 residues: CASSLGDTHSGNTIYF. CDR3 DNA: TGCGCCAGCAGCTTGGGAGATACTCACTCTGGAAACACCATATATTTT.

J is TRBJ2-5 and V is TRBV5-1; 10 positions agree with TRBD1. The CDR3 totals 15 residues. Germline CDR1 SGHRS, CDR2 YFSETQ. The J segment lost 7 bases and the V segment lost 4 bases, leaving 10 bases of the junction unmatched. CDR3 DNA sequence: TGCGCCAGCAGCCTTATCGACAGGGGGCGAACGACCCAGTACTTC. Protein: CASSLIDRGRTTQYF.

The chain couples TRBV5-4 to TRBJ1-4; 7 nucleotides line up with TRBD1. Unmatched junction bases numbered 5, after V lost 1 base and J lost 5 bases. Germline CDR1 reads SGHNT; CDR2 reads YYREEE (reference sequence). The CDR3 has 15 residues. This chain's CDR3 is CASSLKGQSNEKLFF. CDR3 nucleotide sequence: TGTGCCAGCAGCTTGAAGGGACAGAGCAATGAAAAACTGTTTTTT.

The chain uses TRBV29-1 and TRBJ1-1; a weak D match, TRBD1 (5 bases). Germline CDR1 and CDR2: SQVTM and ANQGSEA. The V gene lost 5 bases and the J gene lost 11 bases, with 12 bases spanning the gap. The CDR3 spans 10 residues. DNA of the CDR3: TGCAGCGTTACGGGGGGACCGGCTTTCTTT. This translates into CSVTGGPAFF.

V gene TRBV4-3 combines with J gene TRBJ2-7, with a tentative D call TRBD1 (6 bases). Germline V gene lookup returns CDR1 LGHNA and CDR2 YSLEER. CDR3 length: 16 residues. V lost 5 bases, J lost 5 bases, and 22 bases lay in between. CDR3 residues: CASSASGRDTRDEQYF. The CDR3 region has the DNA TGCGCCAGCAGCGCCAGCGGCCGGGACACTCGGGACGAGCAGTACTTC.